The source of this T cell receptor beta chain is a study of human T cells and chemical hapten exposure (dated by TCRdb to about 2021). Background for the entire study: For sensitization, 2% DPC in acetone was applied to a 2 cm by 2 cm area of upper inner arm skin. Throughout the study period of around 24 weeks, patients also received therapeutic DPC doses to the scalp every week. Patch testing was done on the upper back using Finn chambers containing 0.01% DPC, and results were scored after 6 days according to International Contact Dermatitis Research Group standards. Alopecia areata with under or over 50% scalp involvement, alopecia totalis and alopecia universalis were represented in the patient cohort, which was mostly female. Libraries were pooled for sequencing, and variation in per-sample TCR yields was attributed mainly to small differences in library volumes within the pool. The study tracked peripheral blood TCR repertoire changes in vivo during primary and secondary sensitization to the hapten diphenylcyclopropenone (DPC) in alopecia patients. Blood was sampled from patients pre-sensitization (week 0) and at 2, 6 and about 24 weeks after DPC sensitization. Blood for TCR sequencing was provided by twenty-nine alopecia patients at one to four time points (pre-sensitization, 2, 6 and 24 weeks). General findings and caveats noted by the study authors: Repeated subsampling changed both the strength of the expansion versus patch-test correlation and the threshold at which the correlation became significant. Because all patients had alopecia, a presumed autoimmune disease, the immune response of the patients might differ from that of healthy individuals. DPC sensitization did not change how many TCRs were above 1 in 1000 frequency, and no evidence was found of alterations in global repertoire structure. Compared with pre-sensitization or healthy control sets, expanded TCRs formed significantly more large CDR3 similarity clusters, which is consistent with antigen-driven responses. The number of PT1 expanded TCRs positively correlated with patch test score, significant at thresholds 8, 16 and 32 but not 4.

This clonotype was picked up a small number of times. Its antigen remains unidentified. Base qualities are not provided; no much larger clone lies one nucleotide away. The sample's time point, from its label and the paper: patch test 1, 2 weeks after DPC sensitization. In the paper's terms, the treatment or condition label means: therapeutic diphenylcyclopropenone sensitization with weekly scalp DPC. At each patch-test visit, blood was drawn before the patch test was applied. Eligible patients were aged 18 to 70, diagnosed with alopecia, deemed suitable for DPC therapy, and excluded if pregnant. Total RNA was extracted from unfractionated whole blood collected in Tempus Blood RNA tubes. The library was generated by RACE. TCRdb lists the instrument as NextSeq 500. During library preparation, unique molecular identifiers were attached to individual cDNA molecules so that TCRs could be counted quantitatively and reproducibly. Each blood RNA sample was used to sequence both TCR alpha and TCR beta chains. The study's processing was this. The median number of TCRs per sample was approximately 93,000, ranging from roughly 23,224 to 700,000. V, J and CDR3 annotation of the TCR reads was performed with the Decombinator software suite. For the PS versus PT1 abundance plots, all samples were subsampled to the same number of TCRs (28,000). Expanded TCRs were defined as absent before sensitization and observed at least eight times at the 2-week time point. Using fastp trimming at Q25 and MiXCR clonotype assembly, TCRdb reanalyzed the public sequencing data and kept in-frame beta chains. Merged by CDR3 protein, the rows form single entries marked with the most common genes and DNA. TCRdb, not the original authors, processed these V and J calls. Here the sample has some 49,000 distinct CDR3 sequences; around a tenth occur a single time. The ten largest clonotypes hold around 4% of the sample.

Sequences were derived from whole blood, sampled in connection with sensitization to the hapten diphenylcyclopropenone (DPC). The sequence was collected from a woman aged 50 to 65 with alopecia areata. Some clones in this sample may be carry-over from other donors' samples.

The CDR3 in this case is CASSIRDSHYNEQFF. In nucleotides, the sequence is TGTGCCAGCAGCATCCGGGACTCTCACTACAATGAGCAGTTCTTC. The V and J genes are TRBV7-2 and TRBJ2-1; 6 matching bases give a weak D call of TRBD2. CDR3 length: 15 amino acids, cysteine to phenylalanine. The CDR3 DNA has 45 bases and is translated from base 1. The germline V gene specifies SGHTA as CDR1 and FQGNSA as CDR2. The V end loses 5 bases and the J end loses 3 bases, and a stretch of 14 bases separates them.